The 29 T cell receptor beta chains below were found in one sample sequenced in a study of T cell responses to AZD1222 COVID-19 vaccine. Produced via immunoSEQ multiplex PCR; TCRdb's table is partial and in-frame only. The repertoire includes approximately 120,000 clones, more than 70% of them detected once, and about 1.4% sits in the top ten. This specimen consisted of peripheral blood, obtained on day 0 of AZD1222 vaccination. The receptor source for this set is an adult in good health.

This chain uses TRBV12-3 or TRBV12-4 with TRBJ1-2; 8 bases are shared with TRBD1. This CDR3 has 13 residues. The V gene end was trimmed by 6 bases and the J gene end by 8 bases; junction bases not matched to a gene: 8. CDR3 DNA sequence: TGTGCCAGCAGCTCGGACAGGGCGCGCGGCTACACCTTC. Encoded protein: CASSSDRARGYTF.

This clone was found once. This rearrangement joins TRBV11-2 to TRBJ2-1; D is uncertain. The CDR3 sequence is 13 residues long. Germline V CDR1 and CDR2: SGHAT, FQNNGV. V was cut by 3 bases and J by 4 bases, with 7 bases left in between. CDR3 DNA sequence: TGTGCCAGCAGCTTGTTTGTTTACAATGAGCAGTTCTTC. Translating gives CASSLFVYNEQFF.

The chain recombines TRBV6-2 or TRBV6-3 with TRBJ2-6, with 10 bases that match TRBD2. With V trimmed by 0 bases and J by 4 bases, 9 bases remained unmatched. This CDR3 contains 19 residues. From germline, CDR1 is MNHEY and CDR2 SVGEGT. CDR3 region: CASSYSIITSGEGANVLTF. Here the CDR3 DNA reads TGTGCCAGCAGTTACTCGATCATAACTAGCGGGGAGGGGGCCAACGTCCTGACTTTC.

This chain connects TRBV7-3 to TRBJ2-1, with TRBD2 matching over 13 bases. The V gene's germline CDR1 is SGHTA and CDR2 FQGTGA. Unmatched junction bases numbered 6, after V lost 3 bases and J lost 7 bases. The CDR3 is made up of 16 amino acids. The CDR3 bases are TGTGCCAGCAGCTTCACTAGGACTAGCGGGAGAAATGAGCAGTTCTTC. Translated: CASSFTRTSGRNEQFF. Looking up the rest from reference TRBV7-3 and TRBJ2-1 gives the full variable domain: GAGVSQTPSNKVTEKGKYVELRCDPISGHTALYWYRQSLGQGPEFLIYFQGTGAADDSGLPNDRFFAVRPEGSVSTLKIQRTERGDSAVYLCASSFTRTSGRNEQFFGPGTRLTVL.

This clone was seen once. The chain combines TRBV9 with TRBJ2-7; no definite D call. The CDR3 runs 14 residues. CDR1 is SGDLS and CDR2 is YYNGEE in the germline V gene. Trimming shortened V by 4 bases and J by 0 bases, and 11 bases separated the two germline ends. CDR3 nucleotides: TGTGCCAGCAGCTTACTGCCCTTCTCCTACGAGCAGTACTTC. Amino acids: CASSLLPFSYEQYF.

The chain's CDR3 is CASSQGVTVNTEAFF. The CDR3 DNA is TGCGCCAGCAGCCAAGGAGTTACAGTGAACACTGAAGCTTTCTTT. The genes are TRBV4-1 and TRBJ1-1; D uncertain. The CDR3 sequence is 15 residues long. Germline V gene data show CDR1 as MGHRA and CDR2 as YSYEKL. The V end lost 1 base, the J end lost 0 bases, and 9 bases lay between the germline ends.

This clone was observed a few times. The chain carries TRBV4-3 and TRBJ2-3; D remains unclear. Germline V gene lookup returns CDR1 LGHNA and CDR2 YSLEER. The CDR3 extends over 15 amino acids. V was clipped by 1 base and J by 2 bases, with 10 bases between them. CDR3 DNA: TGCGCCAGCAGCCAAGGGATTCACAACACAGATACGCAGTATTTT. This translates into CASSQGIHNTDTQYF.

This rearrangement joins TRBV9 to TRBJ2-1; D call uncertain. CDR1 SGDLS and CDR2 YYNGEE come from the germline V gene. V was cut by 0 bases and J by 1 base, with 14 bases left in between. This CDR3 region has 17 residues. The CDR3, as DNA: TGTGCCAGCAGCGTAGTACCCGGGTCTGGATCCTACAATGAGCAGTTCTTC. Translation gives CASSVVPGSGSYNEQFF.

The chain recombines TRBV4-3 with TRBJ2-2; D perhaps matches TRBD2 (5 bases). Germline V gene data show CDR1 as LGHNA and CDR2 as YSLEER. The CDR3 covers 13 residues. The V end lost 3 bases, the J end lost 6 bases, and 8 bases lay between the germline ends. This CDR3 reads CASSQDGAGELFF. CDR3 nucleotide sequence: TGCGCCAGCAGCCAGGACGGGGCCGGGGAGCTGTTTTTT.

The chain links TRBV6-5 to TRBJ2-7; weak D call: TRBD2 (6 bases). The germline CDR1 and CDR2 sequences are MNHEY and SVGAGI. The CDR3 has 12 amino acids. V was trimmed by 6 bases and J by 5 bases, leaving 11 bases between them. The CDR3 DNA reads TGTGCCAGCAGGGGCAGGGAGGACGAGCAGTACTTC. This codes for CASRGREDEQYF.

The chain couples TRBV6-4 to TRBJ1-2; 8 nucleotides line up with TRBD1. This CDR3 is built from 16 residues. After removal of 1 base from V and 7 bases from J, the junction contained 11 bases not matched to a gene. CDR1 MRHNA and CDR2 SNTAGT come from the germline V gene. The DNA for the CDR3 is TGTGCCAGCAGTGACTTCTTCGGGCAGGGGGCAGGTGGCTACACCTTC. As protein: CASSDFFGQGAGGYTF.

The CDR3 loop reads CASSQDKGRAIYEQYF. For the CDR3, the DNA is TGCGCCAGCAGCCAGGACAAAGGGCGGGCGATATACGAGCAGTACTTC. The chain couples TRBV5-1 to TRBJ2-7; D may match TRBD1 or TRBD2 (5 bases each). Looked up from germline, CDR1 is SGHRS and CDR2 is YFSETQ. This CDR3 has 16 residues. The V gene lost 4 bases and the J gene lost 4 bases, with 21 bases spanning the gap.

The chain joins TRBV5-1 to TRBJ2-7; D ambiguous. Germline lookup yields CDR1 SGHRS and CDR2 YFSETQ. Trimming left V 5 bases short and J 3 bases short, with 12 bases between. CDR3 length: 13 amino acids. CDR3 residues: CASSAGPSYEQYF. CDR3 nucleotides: TGCGCCAGCAGTGCCGGACCGAGCTACGAGCAGTACTTC.

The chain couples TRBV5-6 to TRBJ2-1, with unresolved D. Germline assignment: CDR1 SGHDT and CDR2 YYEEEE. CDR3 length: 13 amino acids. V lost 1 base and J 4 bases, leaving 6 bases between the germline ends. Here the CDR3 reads CASSLPHYNEQFF. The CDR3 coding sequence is TGTGCCAGCAGCTTGCCCCATTACAATGAGCAGTTCTTC.

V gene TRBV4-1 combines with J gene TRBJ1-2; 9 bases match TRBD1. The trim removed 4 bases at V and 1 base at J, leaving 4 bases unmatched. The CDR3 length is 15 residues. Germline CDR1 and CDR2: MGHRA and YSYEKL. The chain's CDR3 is CASSRGQGLNYGYTF. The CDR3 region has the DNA TGCGCCAGCAGCCGCGGACAGGGGCTTAACTATGGCTACACCTTC.

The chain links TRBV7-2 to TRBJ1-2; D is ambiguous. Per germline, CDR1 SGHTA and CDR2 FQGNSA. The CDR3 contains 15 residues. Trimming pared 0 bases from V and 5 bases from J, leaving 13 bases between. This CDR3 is CASSLAGLGFYGYTF. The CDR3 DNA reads TGTGCCAGCAGCTTAGCCGGACTGGGGTTTTATGGCTACACCTTC. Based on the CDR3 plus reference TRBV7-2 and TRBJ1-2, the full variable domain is GAGVSQSPSNKVTEKGKDVELRCDPISGHTALYWYRQSLGQGLEFLIYFQGNSAPDKSGLPSDRFSAERTGGSVSTLTIQRTQQEDSAVYLCASSLAGLGFYGYTFGSGTRLTVV.

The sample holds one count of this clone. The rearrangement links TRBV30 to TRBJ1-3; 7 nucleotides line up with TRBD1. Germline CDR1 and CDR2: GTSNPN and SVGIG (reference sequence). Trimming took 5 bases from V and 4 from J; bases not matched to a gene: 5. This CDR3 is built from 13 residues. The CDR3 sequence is CAWDRVPGNTIYF. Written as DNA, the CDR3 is TGTGCCTGGGACAGGGTCCCCGGAAACACCATATATTTT.

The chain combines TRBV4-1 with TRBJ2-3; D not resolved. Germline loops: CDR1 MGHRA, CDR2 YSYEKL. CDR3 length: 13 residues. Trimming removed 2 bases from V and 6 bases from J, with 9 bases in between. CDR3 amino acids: CASSQLVMDTQYF. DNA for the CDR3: TGCGCCAGCAGCCAACTAGTTATGGATACGCAGTATTTT.

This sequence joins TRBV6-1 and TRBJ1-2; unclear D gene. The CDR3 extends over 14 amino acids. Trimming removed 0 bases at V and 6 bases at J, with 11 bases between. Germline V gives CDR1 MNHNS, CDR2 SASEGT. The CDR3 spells CASSEAARSDGYTF. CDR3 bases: TGTGCCAGCAGTGAAGCAGCGAGGTCGGATGGCTACACCTTC.

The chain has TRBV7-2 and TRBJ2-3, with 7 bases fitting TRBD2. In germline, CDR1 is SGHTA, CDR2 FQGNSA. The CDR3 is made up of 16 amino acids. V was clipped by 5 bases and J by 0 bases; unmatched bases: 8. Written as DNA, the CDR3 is TGTGCCAGCAGCGCTATCAGCGGGATCAGCACAGATACGCAGTATTTT. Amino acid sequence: CASSAISGISTDTQYF. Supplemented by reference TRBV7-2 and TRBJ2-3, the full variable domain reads GAGVSQSPSNKVTEKGKDVELRCDPISGHTALYWYRQSLGQGLEFLIYFQGNSAPDKSGLPSDRFSAERTGGSVSTLTIQRTQQEDSAVYLCASSAISGISTDTQYFGPGTRLTVL.

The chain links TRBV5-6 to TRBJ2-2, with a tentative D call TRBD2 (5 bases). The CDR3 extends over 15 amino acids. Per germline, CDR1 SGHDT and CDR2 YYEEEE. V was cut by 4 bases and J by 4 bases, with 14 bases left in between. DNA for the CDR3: TGTGCCAGCAGCCCAGACTATTCGGGCACCGGGGAGCTGTTTTTT. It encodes CASSPDYSGTGELFF.

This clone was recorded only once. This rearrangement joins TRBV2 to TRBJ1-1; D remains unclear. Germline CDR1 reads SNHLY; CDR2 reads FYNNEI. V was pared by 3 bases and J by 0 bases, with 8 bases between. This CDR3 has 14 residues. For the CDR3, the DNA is TGTGCCAGCAGTGATGGCAGAGTGAACACTGAAGCTTTCTTT. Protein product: CASSDGRVNTEAFF.

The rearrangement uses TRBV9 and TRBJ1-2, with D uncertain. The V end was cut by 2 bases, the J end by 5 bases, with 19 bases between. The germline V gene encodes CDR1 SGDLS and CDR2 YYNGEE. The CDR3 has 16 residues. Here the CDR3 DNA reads TGTGCCAGCAGCGTGAGTGGTGGCAGAACATATTATGGCTACACCTTC. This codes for CASSVSGGRTYYGYTF.

Written as DNA, the CDR3 is TGCGCCAGCAGCTTGGGTTTCGGGTTGGTGAACACTGAAGCTTTCTTT. Amino acids: CASSLGFGLVNTEAFF. This chain links TRBV5-1 with TRBJ1-1, with D unresolved. CDR1 and CDR2 from the germline V gene are SGHRS and YFSETQ. The CDR3 contains 16 residues. Trimming took off 0 bases at V and 0 bases at J, with 12 bases between the two ends.

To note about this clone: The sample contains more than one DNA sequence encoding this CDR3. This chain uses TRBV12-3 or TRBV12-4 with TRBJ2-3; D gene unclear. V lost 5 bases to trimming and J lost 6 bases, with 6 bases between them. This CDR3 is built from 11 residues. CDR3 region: CASSLRDTQYF. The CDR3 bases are TGTGCCAGCAGTCTGAGGGATACGCAGTATTTT.

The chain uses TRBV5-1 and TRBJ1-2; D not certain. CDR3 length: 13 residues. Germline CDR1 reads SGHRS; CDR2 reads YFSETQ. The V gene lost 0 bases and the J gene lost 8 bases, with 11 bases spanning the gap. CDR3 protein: CASSLVEAGGYTF. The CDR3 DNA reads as TGCGCCAGCAGCTTGGTGGAAGCGGGCGGCTACACCTTC.

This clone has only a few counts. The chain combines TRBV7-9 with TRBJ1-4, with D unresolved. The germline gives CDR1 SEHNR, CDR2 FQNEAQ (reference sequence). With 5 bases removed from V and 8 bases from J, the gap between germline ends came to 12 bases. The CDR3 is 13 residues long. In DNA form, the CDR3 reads TGTGCCAGCAGCCGGGTGAACGAGGAAAAACTGTTTTTT. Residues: CASSRVNEEKLFF.

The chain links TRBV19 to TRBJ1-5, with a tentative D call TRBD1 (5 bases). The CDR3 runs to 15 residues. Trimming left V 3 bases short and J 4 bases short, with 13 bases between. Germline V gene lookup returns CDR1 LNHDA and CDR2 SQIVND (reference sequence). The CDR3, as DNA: TGTGCCAGTAGTATTTTTCAGGGCCCGAATCAGCCCCAGCATTTT. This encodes CASSIFQGPNQPQHF.

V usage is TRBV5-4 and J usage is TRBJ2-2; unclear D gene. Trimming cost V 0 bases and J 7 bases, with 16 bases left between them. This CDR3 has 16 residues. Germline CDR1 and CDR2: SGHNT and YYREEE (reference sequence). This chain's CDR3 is CASSLAVWPNFGELFF. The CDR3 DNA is TGTGCCAGCAGCTTGGCCGTATGGCCAAATTTCGGGGAGCTGTTTTTT. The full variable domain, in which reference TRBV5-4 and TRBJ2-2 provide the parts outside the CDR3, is ETGVTQSPTHLIKTRGQQVTLRCSSQSGHNTVSWYQQALGQGPQFIFQYYREEENGRGNFPPRFSGLQFPNYSSELNVNALELDDSALYLCASSLAVWPNFGELFFGEGSRLTVL.